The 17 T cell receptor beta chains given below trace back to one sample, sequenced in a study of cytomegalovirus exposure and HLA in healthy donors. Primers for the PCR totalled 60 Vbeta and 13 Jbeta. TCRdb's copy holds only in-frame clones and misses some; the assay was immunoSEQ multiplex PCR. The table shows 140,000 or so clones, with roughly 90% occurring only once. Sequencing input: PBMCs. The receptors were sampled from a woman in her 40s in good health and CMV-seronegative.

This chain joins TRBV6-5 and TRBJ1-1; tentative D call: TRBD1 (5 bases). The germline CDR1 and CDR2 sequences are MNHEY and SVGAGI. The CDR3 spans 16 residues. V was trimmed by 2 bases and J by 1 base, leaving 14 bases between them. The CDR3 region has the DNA TGTGCCAGCAGTTACACTTATGGACACGGGAACACTGAAGCTTTCTTT. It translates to CASSYTYGHGNTEAFF.

CDR3 amino acids: CASSEAGAHTGELFF. CDR3 in DNA: TGTGCCAGCAGTGAGGCGGGAGCCCACACCGGGGAGCTGTTTTTT. V is TRBV6-4 and J is TRBJ2-2; 7 positions match TRBD2. CDR1 MRHNA and CDR2 SNTAGT come from the germline V gene. V gave up 3 bases and J gave up 3 bases; unmatched junction bases: 4. The CDR3 extends over 15 amino acids.

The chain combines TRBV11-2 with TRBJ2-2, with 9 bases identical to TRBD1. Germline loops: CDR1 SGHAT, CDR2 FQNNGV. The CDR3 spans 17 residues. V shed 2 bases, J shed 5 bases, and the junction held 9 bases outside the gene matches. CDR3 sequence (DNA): TGTGCCAGCAGCTTATTAGGACAGGGGACGTTTACCGGGGAGCTGTTTTTT. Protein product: CASSLLGQGTFTGELFF. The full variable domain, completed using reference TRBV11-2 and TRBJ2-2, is EAGVAQSPRYKIIEKRQSVAFWCNPISGHATLYWYQQILGQGPKLLIQFQNNGVVDDSQLPKDRFSAERLKGVDSTLKIQPAKLEDSAVYLCASSLLGQGTFTGELFFGEGSRLTVL.

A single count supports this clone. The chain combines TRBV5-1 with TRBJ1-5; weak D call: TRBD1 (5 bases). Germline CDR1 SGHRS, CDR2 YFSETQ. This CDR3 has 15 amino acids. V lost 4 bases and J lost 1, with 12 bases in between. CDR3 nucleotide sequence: TGCGCCAGCAGCCCGGAAGGGGCAAGCAATCAGCCCCAGCATTTT. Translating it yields CASSPEGASNQPQHF.

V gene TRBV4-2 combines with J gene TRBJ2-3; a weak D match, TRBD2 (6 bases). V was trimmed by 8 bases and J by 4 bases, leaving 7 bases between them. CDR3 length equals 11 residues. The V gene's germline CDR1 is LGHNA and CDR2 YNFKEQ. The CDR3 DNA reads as TGTGCCAGCGGGAGGCCAGATACGCAGTATTTT. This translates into CASGRPDTQYF.

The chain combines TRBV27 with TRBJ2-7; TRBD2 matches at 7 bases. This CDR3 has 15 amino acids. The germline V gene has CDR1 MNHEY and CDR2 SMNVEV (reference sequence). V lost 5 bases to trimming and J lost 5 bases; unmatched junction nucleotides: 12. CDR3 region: CASSESGNPRDEQYF. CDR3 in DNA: TGTGCCAGCAGTGAGAGCGGGAACCCTCGAGACGAGCAGTACTTC.

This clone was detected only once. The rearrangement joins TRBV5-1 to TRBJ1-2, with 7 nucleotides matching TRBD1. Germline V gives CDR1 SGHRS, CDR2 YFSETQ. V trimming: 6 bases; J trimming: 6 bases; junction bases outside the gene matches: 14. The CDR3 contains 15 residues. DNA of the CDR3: TGCGCCAGCACCTATAACGGGGCAGGGGGGAATGGCTACACCTTC. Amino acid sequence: CASTYNGAGGNGYTF.

The CDR3, as DNA: TGCGCCAGCAGTGTGGATTTCCAGCGGGAGCAGTTCTTC. Translated, it gives CASSVDFQREQFF. The chain recombines TRBV10-1 with TRBJ2-1, with D possibly TRBD2 on 5 matching bases. The CDR3 consists of 13 residues. In germline, CDR1 is WNHNN, CDR2 SYGVQD (reference sequence). Between the trimmed V and J ends, which lost 4 bases and 10 bases, there was a span of 14 bases.

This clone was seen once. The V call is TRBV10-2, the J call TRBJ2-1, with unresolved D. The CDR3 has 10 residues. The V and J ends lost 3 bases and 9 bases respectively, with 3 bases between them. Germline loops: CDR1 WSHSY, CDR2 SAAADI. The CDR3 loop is CASSDGEQFF. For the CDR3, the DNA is TGCGCCAGCAGTGACGGTGAGCAGTTCTTC.

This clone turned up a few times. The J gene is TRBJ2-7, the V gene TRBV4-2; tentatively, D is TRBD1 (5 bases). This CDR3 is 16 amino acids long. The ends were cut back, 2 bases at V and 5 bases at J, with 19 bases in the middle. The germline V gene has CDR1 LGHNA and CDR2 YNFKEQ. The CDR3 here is CASSQSVGQGPHEQYF. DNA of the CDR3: TGTGCCAGCAGCCAATCAGTCGGTCAGGGCCCCCACGAGCAGTACTTC.

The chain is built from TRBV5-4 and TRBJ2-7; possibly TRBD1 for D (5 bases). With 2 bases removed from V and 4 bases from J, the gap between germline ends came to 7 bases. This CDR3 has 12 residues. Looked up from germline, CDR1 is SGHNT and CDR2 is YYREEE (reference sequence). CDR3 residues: CASSFDSYEQYF. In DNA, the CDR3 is TGTGCCAGCAGCTTTGACAGTTACGAGCAGTACTTC. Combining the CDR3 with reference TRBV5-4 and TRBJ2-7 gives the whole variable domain ETGVTQSPTHLIKTRGQQVTLRCSSQSGHNTVSWYQQALGQGPQFIFQYYREEENGRGNFPPRFSGLQFPNYSSELNVNALELDDSALYLCASSFDSYEQYFGPGTRLTVT.

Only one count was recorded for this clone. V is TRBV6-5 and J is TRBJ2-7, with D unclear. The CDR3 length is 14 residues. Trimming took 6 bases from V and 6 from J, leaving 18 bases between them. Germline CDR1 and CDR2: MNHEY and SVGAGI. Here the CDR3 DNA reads TGTGCCAGCAGAGTGGCAGGAAGCACGCTCGAGCAGTACTTC. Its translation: CASRVAGSTLEQYF.

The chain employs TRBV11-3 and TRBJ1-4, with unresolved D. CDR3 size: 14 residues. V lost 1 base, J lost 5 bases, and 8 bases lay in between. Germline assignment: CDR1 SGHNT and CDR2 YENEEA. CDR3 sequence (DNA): TGTGCCAGCAGCTTAGCCTACGGGAATGAAAAACTGTTTTTT. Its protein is CASSLAYGNEKLFF.

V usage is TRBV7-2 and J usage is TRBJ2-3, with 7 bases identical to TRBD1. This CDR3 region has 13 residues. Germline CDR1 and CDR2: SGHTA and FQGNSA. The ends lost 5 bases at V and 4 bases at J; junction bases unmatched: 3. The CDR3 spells CASSPTGADTQYF. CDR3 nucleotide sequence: TGTGCCAGCAGCCCAACAGGGGCAGATACGCAGTATTTT.

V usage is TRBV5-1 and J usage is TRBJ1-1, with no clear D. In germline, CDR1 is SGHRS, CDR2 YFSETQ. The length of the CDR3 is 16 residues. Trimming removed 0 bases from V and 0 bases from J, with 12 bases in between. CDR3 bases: TGCGCCAGCAGCTTGGAGTTCGGACTGTTGAACACTGAAGCTTTCTTT. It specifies CASSLEFGLLNTEAFF.

This CDR3 reads CASSHPTGGHYEQYF. DNA of the CDR3: TGTGCCAGCTCCCACCCGACAGGGGGCCACTACGAGCAGTACTTC. This rearrangement joins TRBV11-2 to TRBJ2-5; 10 bases map to TRBD1. The DNA end is a closer match to TRBJ2-7, so the J assignment may be wrong. The germline V gene has CDR1 SGHAT and CDR2 FQNNGV. CDR3 length equals 15 residues.

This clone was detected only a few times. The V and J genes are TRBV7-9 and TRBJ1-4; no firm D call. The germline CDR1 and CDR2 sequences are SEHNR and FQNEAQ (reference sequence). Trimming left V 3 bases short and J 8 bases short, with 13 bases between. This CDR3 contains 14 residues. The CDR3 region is CASSFSGASEKLFF. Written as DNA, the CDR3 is TGTGCCAGCAGCTTCTCAGGTGCAAGCGAAAAACTGTTTTTT.